What follows describes a single T cell receptor beta chain. Only one count was recorded for this clone. No cognate antigen has been identified for it. It has no much larger one-base neighbor in the sample; base qualities were not kept. V lost 4 bases and J lost 11 bases; the stretch between them is 27 bases long. Inclusive of the bounding cysteine and phenylalanine, the CDR3 is 17 residues long. Here the CDR3 DNA is all that survives: 51 bases in frame from base 1. CDR1 and CDR2 are read off the germline V gene (reference sequence) as PRHDT and FYEKMQ. This sample is part of a study of blood T cell repertoires in COVID-19 (dated by TCRdb to 2018 to 2020). For the study in its entirety: Samples from collaborators originated in the United States, Italy and Spain and spanned both the acute and convalescent phases of COVID-19. The material from the prospective study consisted of cDNA or gDNA derived from T cells, B-cell-depleted T cells, or PBMCs. The dataset comprised deeply sampled blood TCRbeta repertoires from subjects exposed to, actively infected with, or recovered from COVID-19. The repertoires were released in a freely available public database intended as a resource for research on the immune response to SARS-CoV-2. Samples were obtained from the ongoing ImmuneRACE study (first 160 participants) and from 1,254 subjects provided by 6 global collaborators. Nearly every sample came with metadata listing a de-identified subject ID, COVID-19 status, age in years and sex. Where available, HLA class I and class II types were obtained from metadata supplied by the sample provider rather than from assay-based typing.

Each collaborating institution followed its own protocols to collect whole blood in K2EDTA tubes. For TCRbeta analysis, collaborator samples were shipped as frozen whole blood, as isolated PBMCs, or as DNA extracted from either sample type. Overall study results and their limits: The amount of clinical and demographic metadata varied by source and participant and was provided uncurated.

TCRbeta CDR3 regions were amplified from genomic DNA using the immunoSEQ Assay, a bias-controlled multiplex PCR. The source study handled its data this way. The number of nucleated cells in each sample was estimated from the amplification of reference gene primers within the assay. To quantify the absolute abundance of each unique TCRbeta CDR3 rearrangement, sequence reads were collapsed and filtered. For each sample, productive Simpson clonality was calculated as the square root of Simpson's diversity index across productive rearrangements. Held by TCRdb, this immuneACCESS table contains in-frame sequences only and omits some clones. Under half of the omission traces to an unresolved V gene where checked; the cause of the rest is unknown. The V and J calls and clone size were taken over from that table, and D and trimming were inferred from the DNA. The sample table lists a few hundred thousand clones, more than 75% of them with a count of one. The ten largest clones take up less than 8.5% of the sample.

This clonotype was obtained from a woman aged 70-85 years with active or convalescent COVID-19. What was sequenced was peripheral blood. The chain links TRBV13 with TRBJ1-3; a tentative D call is TRBD1 (6 bases match). The sequence in DNA is TGTGCCAGCAGCTCATCGCGTGACCGGGACACCCGCCTGCCCATATATTTT. Translated, this gives CASSSSRDRDTRLPIYF.